These T cell receptor beta chains were read from a single sample in a study of T cell changes during pregnancy in multiple sclerosis. TCRdb's table, derived via immunoSEQ multiplex PCR, lists solely in-frame clones and lacks some. The sample shows tens of thousands of clones, 93% of them seen only once. The source material was CD8+ T cells from peripheral blood mononuclear cells, sampled in the second trimester of pregnancy. The receptor source for this set is a female donor with multiple sclerosis, enrolled in a pregnancy study. The CDR3 runs from the conserved cysteine through the conserved F or W. D genes are given only for firm matches. A row's size may be missing; if present it is once, few, many or a size class.

abundance	d_gene	v_gene	j_gene	CDR3nt	CDR3aa
.	.	TRBV29-1	TRBJ1-1	TGCAGCGTTTATCCTCAGGGTACCACTGAAGCTTTCTTT	CSVYPQGTTEAFF
.	.	TRBV19	TRBJ2-1	TGTGCCAGTAGTATAACAAGGCCTTCGCCGACTTACAATGAGCAGTTCTTC	CASSITRPSPTYNEQFF
.	.	TRBV9	TRBJ1-1	TGTGCCAGCAGCCCGCGATGGGGATCAGGGGCGGACACTGAAGCTTTCTTT	CASSPRWGSGADTEAFF
.	.	TRBV6-5	TRBJ2-7	TGTGCCAGCAGTTACTTCGGGGAATGGTACTTC	CASSYFGEWYF
once	.	TRBV11-2	TRBJ1-1	TGTGCCAGCAGCCCCGGCGGGCTCGGGTCAACTGAAGCTTTCTTT	CASSPGGLGSTEAFF
.	.	TRBV2	TRBJ1-5	TGTGCCAGCACCCCCACAGCAGGGGATTGGGTCAATCAGCCCCAGCATTTT	CASTPTAGDWVNQPQHF
.	.	TRBV15	TRBJ2-7	TGTGCCACCAGCAAATTAAACGAGCAGTACTTC	CATSKLNEQYF
.	TRBD1	TRBV9	TRBJ1-6	TGTGCCAGCAGCTCTCCAGGGGGCGAAGTCTCCTATAATTCACCCCTCCACTTT	CASSSPGGEVSYNSPLHF
.	TRBD1	TRBV27	TRBJ2-1	TGTGCCAGCAGGGGCTGGGACAGGGGAGACAATGAGCAGTTCTTC	CASRGWDRGDNEQFF
.	TRBD2	TRBV11-3	TRBJ2-7	TGTGCCAGCAGCCGGGGACTAGCGGGCGAGCAGTACTTC	CASSRGLAGEQYF
.	TRBD1	TRBV29-1	TRBJ1-5	TGCAGCGTTGAAGATCAGGGACAGGGGTCGGCCCAGCATTTT	CSVEDQGQGSAQHF
.	TRBD2	TRBV11-2	TRBJ2-3	TGTGCCAGCAGCTTACTAGCGGGGACACTCTCCACAGATACGCAGTATTTT	CASSLLAGTLSTDTQYF
.	.	TRBV7-6	TRBJ2-2	TGTGCCAGCAGCTTAAGACAACAACCGAACACCGGGGAGCTGTTTTTT	CASSLRQQPNTGELFF
.	TRBD2	TRBV5-1	TRBJ2-7	TGCGCCAGCAGCCGTACGACTAGCGGGAACGGCGGGCAGTACTTC	CASSRTTSGNGGQYF
.	TRBD1	TRBV9	TRBJ2-7	TGTGCCAGCAGCGTGGGGACAGGAGCCTACGAGCAGTACTTC	CASSVGTGAYEQYF
.	.	TRBV27	TRBJ1-1	TGTGCCAGCAGTTTGGGGAGGGTGACTGAAGCTTTCTTT	CASSLGRVTEAFF
.	.	TRBV21-1	TRBJ1-4	TGTGCCAGCACCCCAAAGGGGACAGGGGTTATATACGAAAAACTGTTTTTT	CASTPKGTGVIYEKLFF
.	.	TRBV4-1	TRBJ2-1	TGCGCCAGCAGCCAAGTTAGGCAGGTGAGCTCCTACAATGAGCAGTTCTTC	CASSQVRQVSSYNEQFF
once	TRBD1	TRBV7-9	TRBJ1-2	TGTGCCAGCAGCGAATCCGGGACAGGGGTTGACTATGGCTACACCTTC	CASSESGTGVDYGYTF
.	.	TRBV9	TRBJ1-5	TGTGCCAGCAGCGCCGACGACTATCAGCCCCAGCATTTT	CASSADDYQPQHF
.	TRBD1	TRBV27	TRBJ1-5	TGTGCCAGCAGTTCTGGACAGGGCGAATTCCAGCCCCAGCATTTT	CASSSGQGEFQPQHF
once	TRBD1	TRBV10-3	TRBJ1-2	TGTGCCATCAGTGAGCCAACTGACAGGGGCTATGGCTACACCTTC	CAISEPTDRGYGYTF
.	.	TRBV4-3	TRBJ1-1	TGCGCCAGCAGCCAACAGGACAGCTTGAACACTGAAGCTTTCTTT	CASSQQDSLNTEAFF
.	TRBD1	TRBV13	TRBJ2-1	TGTGCCAGCAGCTTAGAGGGCGGGACAGGGGCCGACACCTACAATGAGCAGTTCTTC	CASSLEGGTGADTYNEQFF
once	TRBD1	TRBV27	TRBJ1-4	TGTGCCAGCAGTTTGGGCAGGGGGACGAAAAAACTGTTTTTT	CASSLGRGTKKLFF
.	.	TRBV7-9	TRBJ2-2	TGTGCCAGCAGCCCCCGGGGGACAGCTAACACCGGGGAGCTGTTTTTT	CASSPRGTANTGELFF
.	TRBD1	TRBV28	TRBJ2-2	TGTGCCAGCAGTTTGGAGGGGACAGGGGATCTGGGGGAGCTGTTTTTT	CASSLEGTGDLGELFF
.	TRBD1	TRBV30	TRBJ2-3	TGTGCCTGGGGGGGACAGAATTTAGCCAGCACAGATACGCAGTATTTT	CAWGGQNLASTDTQYF
.	.	TRBV4-3	TRBJ2-2	TGCGCCAGCAGCCAAGATGGGGCAGGGAACACCGGGGAGCTGTTTTTT	CASSQDGAGNTGELFF
.	.	TRBV4-1	TRBJ1-2	TGCGCCAGCAGCCAAGATTTTCGGGGGAGCGGCTATGGCTACACCTTC	CASSQDFRGSGYGYTF
.	.	TRBV5-4	TRBJ2-7	TGTGCCAGCAGCTGGGAGGACTCTACCTACGAGCAGTACTTC	CASSWEDSTYEQYF
once	.	TRBV4-3	TRBJ1-4	TGCGCCAGCAGCCTCGAGGGGGCAACTAATGAAAAACTGTTTTTT	CASSLEGATNEKLFF
.	.	TRBV5-1	TRBJ1-2	TGCGCCAGCAGCTCCCTGCCCGGGACAACCTATGGCTACACCTTC	CASSSLPGTTYGYTF
.	TRBD1	TRBV6-1	TRBJ1-4	TGTGCCAGCAGTAAAGGGGACAGTATTAATGAAAAACTGTTTTTT	CASSKGDSINEKLFF
.	.	TRBV13	TRBJ2-7	TGTGCCAGCAGCCCGGGATTCGCGTTGGACGAGCAGTACTTC	CASSPGFALDEQYF
.	.	TRBV13	TRBJ1-1	TGTGCCAGCAGGGATGTGGGGGGAAACACTGAAGCTTTCTTT	CASRDVGGNTEAFF
.	.	TRBV27	TRBJ2-1	TGTGCCAGCAGTTCCGATCCGACAGGTTTGGTCAATGAGCAGTTCTTC	CASSSDPTGLVNEQFF
once	TRBD2	TRBV7-3	TRBJ2-1	TGTGCCAGCAGCTTAAGCGGGGGGTCGGACAATGAGCAGTTCTTC	CASSLSGGSDNEQFF